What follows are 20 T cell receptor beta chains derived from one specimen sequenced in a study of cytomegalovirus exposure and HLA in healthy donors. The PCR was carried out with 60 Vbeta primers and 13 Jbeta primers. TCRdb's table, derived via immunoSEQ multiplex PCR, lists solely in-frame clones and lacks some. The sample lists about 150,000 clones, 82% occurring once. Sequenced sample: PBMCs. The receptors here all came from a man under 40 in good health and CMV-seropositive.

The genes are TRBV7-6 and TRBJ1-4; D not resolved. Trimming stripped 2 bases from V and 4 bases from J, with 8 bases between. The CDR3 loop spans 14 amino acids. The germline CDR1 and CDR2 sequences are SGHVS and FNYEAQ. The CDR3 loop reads CASSLSTGNEKLFF. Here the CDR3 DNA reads TGTGCCAGCAGCTTAAGTACGGGTAATGAAAAACTGTTTTTT.

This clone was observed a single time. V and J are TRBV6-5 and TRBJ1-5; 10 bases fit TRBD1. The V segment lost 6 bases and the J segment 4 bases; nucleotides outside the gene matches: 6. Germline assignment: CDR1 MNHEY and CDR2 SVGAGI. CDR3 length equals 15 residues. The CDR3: CASRFGTGVNQPQHF. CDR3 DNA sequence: TGTGCCAGCAGATTCGGGACAGGGGTAAATCAGCCCCAGCATTTT.

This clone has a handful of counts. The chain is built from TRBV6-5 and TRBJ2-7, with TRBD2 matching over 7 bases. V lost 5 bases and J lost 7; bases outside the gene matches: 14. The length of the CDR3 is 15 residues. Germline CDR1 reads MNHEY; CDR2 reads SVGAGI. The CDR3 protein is CASSPQWAGVVEQYF. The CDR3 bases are TGTGCCAGCAGTCCCCAGTGGGCGGGAGTCGTTGAGCAGTACTTC.

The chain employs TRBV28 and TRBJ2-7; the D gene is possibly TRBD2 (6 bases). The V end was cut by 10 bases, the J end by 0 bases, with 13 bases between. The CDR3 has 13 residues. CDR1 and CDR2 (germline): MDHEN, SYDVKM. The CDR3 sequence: CATHGGSSYEQYF. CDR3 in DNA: TGTGCCACACACGGGGGAAGCTCCTACGAGCAGTACTTC.

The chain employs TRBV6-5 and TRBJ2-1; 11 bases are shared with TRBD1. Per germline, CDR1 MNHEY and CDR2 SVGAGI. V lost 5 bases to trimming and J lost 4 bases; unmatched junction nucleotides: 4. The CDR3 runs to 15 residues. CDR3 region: CASSNRDRGYNEQFF. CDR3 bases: TGTGCCAGCAGTAACCGGGACAGGGGGTACAATGAGCAGTTCTTC.

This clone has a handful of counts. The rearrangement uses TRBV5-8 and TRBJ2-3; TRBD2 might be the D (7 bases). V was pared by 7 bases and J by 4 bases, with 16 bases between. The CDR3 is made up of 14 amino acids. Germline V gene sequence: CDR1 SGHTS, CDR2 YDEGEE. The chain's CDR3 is CASSEGGDPDTQYF. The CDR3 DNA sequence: TGTGCCAGCTCGGAGGGGGGGGACCCAGATACGCAGTATTTT.

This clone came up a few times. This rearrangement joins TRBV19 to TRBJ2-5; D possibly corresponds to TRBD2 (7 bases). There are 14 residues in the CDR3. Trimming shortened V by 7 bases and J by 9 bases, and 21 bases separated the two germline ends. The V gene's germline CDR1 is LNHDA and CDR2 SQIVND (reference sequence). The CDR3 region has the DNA TGTGCCAGTACGAGGGGGGGCCCGAACAGGGCCCAGTACTTC. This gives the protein CASTRGGPNRAQYF.

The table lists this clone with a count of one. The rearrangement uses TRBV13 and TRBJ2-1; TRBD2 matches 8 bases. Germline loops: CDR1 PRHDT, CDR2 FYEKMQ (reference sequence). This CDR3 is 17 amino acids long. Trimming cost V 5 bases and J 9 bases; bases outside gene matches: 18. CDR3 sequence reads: CASSRGTSPGGAGEQFF. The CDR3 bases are TGTGCCAGCAGCAGGGGTACGAGCCCCGGGGGGGCAGGTGAGCAGTTCTTC.

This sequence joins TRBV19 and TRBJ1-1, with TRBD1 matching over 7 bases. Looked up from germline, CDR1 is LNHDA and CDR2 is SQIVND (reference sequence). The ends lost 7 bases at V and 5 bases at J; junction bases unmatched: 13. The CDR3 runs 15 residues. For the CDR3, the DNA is TGTGCCAGTACAAAACATCAGGGGGGAAGGACTGAAGCTTTCTTT. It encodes CASTKHQGGRTEAFF.

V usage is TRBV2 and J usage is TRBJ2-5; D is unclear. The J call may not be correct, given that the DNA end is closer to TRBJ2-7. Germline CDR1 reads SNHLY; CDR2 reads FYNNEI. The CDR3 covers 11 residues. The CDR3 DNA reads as TGTGCCAGCAGGGTAACCTACGAGCAGTACTTC. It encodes CASRVTYEQYF.

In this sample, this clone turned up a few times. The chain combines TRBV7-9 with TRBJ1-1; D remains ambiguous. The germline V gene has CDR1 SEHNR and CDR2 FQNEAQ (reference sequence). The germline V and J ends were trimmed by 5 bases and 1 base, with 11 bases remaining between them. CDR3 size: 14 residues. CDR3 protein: CASSPQRGNTEAFF. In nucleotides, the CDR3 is TGTGCCAGCAGCCCACAGCGGGGGAACACTGAAGCTTTCTTT.

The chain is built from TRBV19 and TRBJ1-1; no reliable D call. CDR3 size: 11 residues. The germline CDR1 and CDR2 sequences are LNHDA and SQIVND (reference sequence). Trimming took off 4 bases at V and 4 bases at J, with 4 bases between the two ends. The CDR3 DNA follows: TGTGCCAGTAGTACGGGCACTGAAGCTTTCTTT. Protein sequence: CASSTGTEAFF.

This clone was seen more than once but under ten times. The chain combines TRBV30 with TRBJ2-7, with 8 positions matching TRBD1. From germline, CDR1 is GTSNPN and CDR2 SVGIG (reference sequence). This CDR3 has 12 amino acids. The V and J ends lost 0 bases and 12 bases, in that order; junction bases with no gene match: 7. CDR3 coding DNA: TGTGCCTGGAGTGTAATTGAGACAGGGGTGTACTTC. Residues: CAWSVIETGVYF.

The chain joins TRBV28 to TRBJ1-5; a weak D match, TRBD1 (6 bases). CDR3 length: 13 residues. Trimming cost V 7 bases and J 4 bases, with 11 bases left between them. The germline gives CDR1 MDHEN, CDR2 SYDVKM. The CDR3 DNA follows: TGTGCCAGCACAGGGGCCCTAAATCAGCCCCAGCATTTT. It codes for CASTGALNQPQHF.

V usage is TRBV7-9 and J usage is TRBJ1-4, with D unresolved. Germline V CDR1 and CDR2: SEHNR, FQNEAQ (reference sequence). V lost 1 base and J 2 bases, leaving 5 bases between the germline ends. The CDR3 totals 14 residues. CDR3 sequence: CASSLDSTNEKLFF. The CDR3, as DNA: TGTGCCAGCAGCTTAGACAGTACTAATGAAAAACTGTTTTTT.

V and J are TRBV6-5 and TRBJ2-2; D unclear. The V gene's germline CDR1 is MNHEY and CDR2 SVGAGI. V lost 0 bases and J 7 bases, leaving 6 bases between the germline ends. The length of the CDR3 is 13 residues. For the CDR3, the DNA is TGTGCCAGCAGTTACTCTGGAGACGGGGAGCTGTTTTTT. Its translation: CASSYSGDGELFF.

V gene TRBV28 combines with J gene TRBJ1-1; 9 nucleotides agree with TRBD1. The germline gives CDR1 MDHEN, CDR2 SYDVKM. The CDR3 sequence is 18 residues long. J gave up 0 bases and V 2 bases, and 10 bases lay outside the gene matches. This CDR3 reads CASSLMRGQGYLNTEAFF. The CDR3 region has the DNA TGTGCCAGCAGTTTAATGAGGGGACAGGGCTATCTGAACACTGAAGCTTTCTTT. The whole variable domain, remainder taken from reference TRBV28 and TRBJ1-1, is DVKVTQSSRYLVKRTGEKVFLECVQDMDHENMFWYRQDPGLGLRLIYFSYDVKMKEKGDIPEGYSVSREKKERFSLILESASTNQTSMYLCASSLMRGQGYLNTEAFFGQGTRLTVV.

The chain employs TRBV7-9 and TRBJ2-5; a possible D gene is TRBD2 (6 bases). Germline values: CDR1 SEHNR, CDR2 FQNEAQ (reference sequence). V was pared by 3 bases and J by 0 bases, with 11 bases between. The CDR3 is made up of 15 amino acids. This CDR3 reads CASSFGDLYQETQYF. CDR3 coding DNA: TGTGCCAGCAGCTTTGGGGACTTGTACCAAGAGACCCAGTACTTC.

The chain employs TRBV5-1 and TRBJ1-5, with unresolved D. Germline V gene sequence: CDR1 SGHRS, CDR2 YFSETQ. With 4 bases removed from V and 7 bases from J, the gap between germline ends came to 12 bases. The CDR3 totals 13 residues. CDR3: CASSAAEGQPQHF. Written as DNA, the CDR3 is TGCGCCAGCAGCGCGGCGGAGGGACAGCCCCAGCATTTT.

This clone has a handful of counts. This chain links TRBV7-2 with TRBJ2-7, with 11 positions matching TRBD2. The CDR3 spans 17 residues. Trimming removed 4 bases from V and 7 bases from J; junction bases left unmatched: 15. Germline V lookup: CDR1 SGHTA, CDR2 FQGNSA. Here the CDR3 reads CASSSGDLAGGLWEQYF. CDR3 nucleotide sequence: TGTGCCAGCAGCTCAGGGGACCTAGCGGGAGGTCTTTGGGAGCAGTACTTC. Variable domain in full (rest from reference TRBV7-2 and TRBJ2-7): GAGVSQSPSNKVTEKGKDVELRCDPISGHTALYWYRQSLGQGLEFLIYFQGNSAPDKSGLPSDRFSAERTGGSVSTLTIQRTQQEDSAVYLCASSSGDLAGGLWEQYFGPGTRLTVT.